These T cell receptor beta chains were read from a single sample in a study of T-cell reconstitution after alpha-beta-depleted transplantation in children. From the PCR reads, TCRdb called clonotypes with MiXCR, one entry per CDR3 protein. The repertoire holds some 830,000 distinct CDR3 sequences, with roughly 15% as singletons. The starting material was PBMCs, mostly from graft donor cells, obtained 360 days after TCRalphabeta/CD19-depleted stem cell transplant. These receptors were collected from a male patient younger than 18 who had a stem cell transplant for acute lymphoblastic leukemia, so the T cells may come from the graft donor. Each CDR3 is given with its conserved first and last residue. A D gene is named only where the DNA matches it firmly. Rows may omit the clone size; those that give it use once, few, many or a size class.

j_call: TRBJ2-3
clone_size: many
d_call: -
v_call: TRBV6-5
cdr3_aa: CASSPYTGTQYF
cdr3_nt: TGTGCCAGCAGCCCATACACGGGTACGCAGTATTTT

j_call: TRBJ1-3
clone_size: few
d_call: -
v_call: TRBV5-5
cdr3_aa: CASSLAWVYSGNTIYF
cdr3_nt: TGTGCCAGCAGCTTGGCCTGGGTTTACTCTGGAAACACCATATATTTT

j_call: TRBJ2-7
clone_size: few
d_call: -
v_call: TRBV12-3/TRBV12-4
cdr3_aa: CASSLGLHTYEQYF
cdr3_nt: TGTGCCAGCAGTTTGGGACTGCATACCTACGAGCAGTACTTC

j_call: TRBJ2-1
clone_size: -
d_call: -
v_call: TRBV5-5
cdr3_aa: CASSALELGEQFF
cdr3_nt: TGTGCCAGCAGCGCCCTGGAGCTAGGGGAGCAGTTCTTC

j_call: TRBJ1-3
clone_size: few
d_call: -
v_call: TRBV5-1
cdr3_aa: CASSLDPSSGNTIYF
cdr3_nt: TGCGCCAGCAGCTTGGACCCCAGCTCTGGAAACACCATATATTTT

j_call: TRBJ2-5
clone_size: few
d_call: -
v_call: TRBV7-6
cdr3_aa: CASSPPGGRQETQYF
cdr3_nt: TGTGCCAGCAGCCCCCCTGGGGGACGGCAAGAGACCCAGTACTTC

j_call: TRBJ2-5
clone_size: -
d_call: TRBD2
v_call: TRBV5-1
cdr3_aa: CASSILAGFQETQYF
cdr3_nt: TGCGCCAGCAGCATTCTAGCGGGATTCCAAGAGACCCAGTACTTC

j_call: TRBJ2-5
clone_size: -
d_call: -
v_call: TRBV7-3
cdr3_aa: CASSLNTEKRCDDF
cdr3_nt: TGTGCCAGCAGCTTAAACACCGAAAAGAGGTGTGACGACTTC

j_call: TRBJ2-1
clone_size: -
d_call: TRBD2
v_call: TRBV4-1
cdr3_aa: CASSLTAGRRYNEQFF
cdr3_nt: TGCGCCAGCAGCCTTACCGCCGGGAGGCGGTACAATGAGCAGTTCTTC

j_call: TRBJ2-5
clone_size: -
d_call: -
v_call: TRBV12-3/TRBV12-4
cdr3_aa: CASSLLGRPQETQYF
cdr3_nt: TGTGCCAGCAGTTTGTTGGGCAGACCTCAAGAGACCCAGTACTTC

j_call: TRBJ2-2
clone_size: -
d_call: TRBD2
v_call: TRBV5-1
cdr3_aa: CASSLVGLADTGELFF
cdr3_nt: TGCGCCAGCAGCTTGGTTGGACTAGCGGACACCGGGGAGCTGTTTTTT

j_call: TRBJ1-1
clone_size: -
d_call: -
v_call: TRBV12-3/TRBV12-4
cdr3_aa: CASRSRAANTEAFF
cdr3_nt: TGTGCCAGCAGATCCCGGGCCGCGAACACTGAAGCTTTCTTT

j_call: TRBJ2-3
clone_size: -
d_call: TRBD2
v_call: TRBV10-1
cdr3_aa: CASSDSSGSSGKLDTQYF
cdr3_nt: TGCGCCAGCAGTGATAGTTCTGGGTCTAGCGGGAAGTTAGATACGCAGTATTTT

j_call: TRBJ2-7
clone_size: -
d_call: TRBD2
v_call: TRBV5-5
cdr3_aa: CASSTLTSGSYEQYF
cdr3_nt: TGTGCCAGCAGCACCTTGACTAGCGGGAGCTACGAGCAGTACTTC

j_call: TRBJ2-3
clone_size: -
d_call: -
v_call: TRBV29-1
cdr3_aa: CSVEAPWPVRAQYF
cdr3_nt: TGCAGCGTTGAGGCACCTTGGCCCGTACGAGCGCAGTATTTT

j_call: TRBJ2-1
clone_size: few
d_call: -
v_call: TRBV5-1
cdr3_aa: CASSSLLNEQFF
cdr3_nt: TGCGCCAGCAGCTCGCTATTGAATGAGCAGTTCTTC

j_call: TRBJ2-2
clone_size: few
d_call: -
v_call: TRBV20-1
cdr3_aa: CSATRGLGNTGELFF
cdr3_nt: TGCAGTGCAACCCGGGGACTGGGGAACACCGGGGAGCTGTTTTTT

j_call: TRBJ2-3
clone_size: -
d_call: -
v_call: TRBV5-6
cdr3_aa: CASSLVRPQGLWGTQYF
cdr3_nt: TGTGCCAGCAGCTTGGTCCGCCCCCAGGGGCTTTGGGGCACGCAGTATTTT

j_call: TRBJ2-1
clone_size: -
d_call: TRBD1
v_call: TRBV7-9
cdr3_aa: CASGRTGRYNEQFF
cdr3_nt: TGTGCCAGCGGTCGGACAGGGAGATACAATGAGCAGTTCTTC

j_call: TRBJ2-2
clone_size: -
d_call: TRBD2
v_call: TRBV7-9
cdr3_aa: CASSMLAGARTGELFF
cdr3_nt: TGTGCCAGCAGCATGCTAGCGGGAGCGAGGACCGGGGAGCTGTTTTTT

j_call: TRBJ1-2
clone_size: few
d_call: -
v_call: TRBV20-1
cdr3_aa: CSTPSRADYGYTF
cdr3_nt: TGCAGTACGCCCTCAAGGGCGGACTATGGCTACACCTTC

j_call: TRBJ2-1
clone_size: many
d_call: TRBD2
v_call: TRBV5-1
cdr3_aa: CASSTAGGNYNEQFF
cdr3_nt: TGCGCCAGCAGCACAGCGGGAGGGAACTACAATGAGCAGTTCTTC

j_call: TRBJ2-1
clone_size: few
d_call: TRBD2
v_call: TRBV6-1
cdr3_aa: CASSEMRGTSGPYNEQFF
cdr3_nt: TGTGCCAGCAGTGAAATGCGAGGGACTAGCGGCCCCTACAATGAGCAGTTCTTC

j_call: TRBJ2-1
clone_size: few
d_call: -
v_call: TRBV2
cdr3_aa: CASSPGWDGAVYNEQFF
cdr3_nt: TGTGCCAGCAGCCCAGGCTGGGATGGGGCCGTCTACAATGAGCAGTTCTTC

j_call: TRBJ2-3
clone_size: -
d_call: -
v_call: TRBV12-3/TRBV12-4
cdr3_aa: CASSPPGPRPTQYF
cdr3_nt: TGTGCCAGCAGCCCCCCGGGGCCTCGTCCTACGCAGTATTTT

j_call: TRBJ2-3
clone_size: many
d_call: -
v_call: TRBV12-3/TRBV12-4
cdr3_aa: CASSLWGSDTQYF
cdr3_nt: TGTGCCAGCAGTTTATGGGGCTCAGATACGCAGTATTTT

j_call: TRBJ2-5
clone_size: many
d_call: -
v_call: TRBV20-1
cdr3_aa: CSGKPTGRETQYF
cdr3_nt: TGCAGTGGCAAGCCGACAGGGAGGGAGACCCAGTACTTC

j_call: TRBJ1-2
clone_size: -
d_call: -
v_call: TRBV29-1
cdr3_aa: CSVDGGADYGYTF
cdr3_nt: TGCAGCGTTGATGGTGGGGCAGACTATGGCTACACCTTC

j_call: TRBJ2-2
clone_size: few
d_call: TRBD2
v_call: TRBV30
cdr3_aa: CAWSVPGGAGELFF
cdr3_nt: TGTGCCTGGAGTGTACCCGGGGGGGCCGGGGAGCTGTTTTTT

j_call: TRBJ2-6
clone_size: -
d_call: -
v_call: TRBV3-1
cdr3_aa: CASSQRTVLTSGANVLTF
cdr3_nt: TGTGCCAGCAGCCAACGGACAGTACTGACTTCTGGGGCCAACGTCCTGACTTTC